This is a list of T cell receptor beta chains from one sample in a study of T cell responses to AZD1222 COVID-19 vaccine. Produced via immunoSEQ multiplex PCR; TCRdb's table is partial and in-frame only. The table lists roughly 180,000 clones, around 94% of them singletons. The sample was peripheral blood, taken on day 0 of AZD1222 vaccination. Source of these receptors: an adult in good health. The CDR3 runs from the conserved cysteine through the conserved F or W. D genes are given only for firm matches. Clone size is stated in some rows and not others, as once, few, many or a class when expanded.

j_gene,v_gene,d_gene,abundance,CDR3aa,CDR3nt
TRBJ1-5,TRBV27,NA,NA,CASSLGAPAVANQPQHF,TGTGCCAGCAGTCTGGGGGCGCCGGCAGTAGCAAATCAGCCCCAGCATTTT
TRBJ2-7,TRBV13,TRBD2,NA,CASSSRPPWTSGNYEQYF,TGTGCCAGCAGCTCCCGTCCGCCCTGGACTAGCGGAAATTACGAGCAGTACTTC
TRBJ2-1,TRBV19,NA,NA,CASSPGPSDEQFF,TGTGCCAGTAGTCCGGGCCCCTCGGATGAGCAGTTCTTC
TRBJ1-2,TRBV6-5,NA,once,CASREAANYGYTF,TGTGCCAGCAGGGAGGCGGCTAACTATGGCTACACCTTC
TRBJ1-1,TRBV30,NA,NA,CAWARGVAEAFF,TGTGCCTGGGCCCGGGGAGTGGCTGAAGCTTTCTTT
TRBJ2-1,TRBV9,NA,NA,CASSVGGSTYNEQFF,TGTGCCAGCAGCGTAGGTGGGTCGACGTACAATGAGCAGTTCTTC
TRBJ1-1,TRBV19,NA,NA,CASSTPGTVNTEAFF,TGTGCCAGTAGTACCCCGGGTACGGTGAACACTGAAGCTTTCTTT
TRBJ1-3,TRBV28,NA,NA,CASSTGSGNTIYF,TGTGCCAGCAGTACCGGCTCTGGAAACACCATATATTTT
TRBJ2-7,TRBV19,NA,NA,CASSIRGGSEYEEQYF,TGTGCCAGTAGTATCCGGGGAGGTTCCGAATATGAGGAGCAGTACTTC
TRBJ2-5,TRBV5-1,TRBD2,NA,CASSQWGLAGGWSQETQYF,TGCGCCAGCAGCCAGTGGGGACTAGCGGGAGGGTGGTCCCAAGAGACCCAGTACTTC
TRBJ2-7,TRBV6-5,NA,once,CASSFRGSYEQYF,TGTGCCAGCAGTTTCCGGGGCTCCTACGAGCAGTACTTC
TRBJ1-1,TRBV28,TRBD1,NA,CASSPGGKSTEAFF,TGTGCCAGCTCTCCAGGGGGCAAGAGCACTGAAGCTTTCTTT
TRBJ1-1,TRBV19,NA,once,CASSMKGILGTEAFF,TGTGCCAGTAGTATGAAGGGAATCCTTGGAACTGAAGCTTTCTTT
TRBJ2-3,TRBV6-5,NA,NA,CASSFVGSGREDTQYF,TGTGCCAGCAGTTTTGTGGGGTCGGGAAGGGAAGATACGCAGTATTTT
TRBJ2-5,TRBV5-1,NA,NA,CASSSFVKETQYF,TGCGCCAGCAGCTCATTCGTTAAAGAGACCCAGTACTTC
TRBJ2-3,TRBV10-3,NA,NA,CAISPFTTDTQYF,TGTGCCATCAGCCCTTTTACCACAGATACGCAGTATTTT
TRBJ1-2,TRBV15,NA,NA,CATSREFYGYTF,TGTGCCACCAGCAGAGAGTTCTATGGCTACACCTTC
TRBJ2-2,TRBV29-1,NA,NA,CSVAVENTGELFF,TGCAGCGTTGCGGTCGAGAACACCGGGGAGCTGTTTTTT
TRBJ1-2,TRBV12-3/TRBV12-4,NA,NA,CASSFEVAGYTF,TGTGCCAGCAGTTTCGAGGTAGCTGGCTACACCTTC
TRBJ2-1,TRBV5-4,TRBD2,NA,CASSHLTRGRAYNEQFF,TGTGCCAGCAGCCACCTTACCCGCGGGAGAGCTTACAATGAGCAGTTCTTC
TRBJ1-1,TRBV28,NA,NA,CASSLLSLGNTEAFF,TGTGCCAGCAGTTTACTCTCATTGGGGAACACTGAAGCTTTCTTT
TRBJ1-5,TRBV6-5,NA,once,CASSTTRGSNQPQHF,TGTGCCAGCAGTACTACCAGGGGAAGCAATCAGCCCCAGCATTTT
TRBJ2-3,TRBV2,TRBD1,NA,CASSDWTGRDADTQYF,TGTGCCAGCAGTGATTGGACAGGGCGAGATGCAGATACGCAGTATTTT
TRBJ1-1,TRBV15,NA,NA,CATSAVMGTGINTEAFF,TGTGCCACCAGCGCGGTTATGGGCACAGGGATAAACACTGAAGCTTTCTTT
TRBJ1-2,TRBV11-2,TRBD1,NA,CASRPDREDYGYTF,TGTGCCAGCAGACCTGACAGGGAGGACTATGGCTACACCTTC
TRBJ1-1,TRBV6-5,TRBD1,NA,CASSFGTGLNTEAFF,TGTGCCAGCAGTTTCGGGACAGGGTTGAACACTGAAGCTTTCTTT
TRBJ2-7,TRBV6-5,NA,NA,CASRTRQSSYEQYF,TGTGCCAGCAGAACTCGACAGAGCTCCTACGAGCAGTACTTC
TRBJ2-1,TRBV3-1/TRBV3-2,NA,NA,CASSPGDHVRGNEQFF,TGTGCCAGCAGCCCAGGCGACCACGTCCGGGGCAATGAGCAGTTCTTC
TRBJ1-2,TRBV5-6,NA,NA,CASEEGRYGGYTF,TGTGCCAGTGAGGAGGGACGGTATGGTGGCTACACCTTC
TRBJ2-3,TRBV4-1,TRBD2,once,CASSRERGLVDTQYF,TGCGCCAGCAGCCGCGAGCGGGGCTTGGTCGATACGCAGTATTTT
TRBJ2-3,TRBV7-9,TRBD2,NA,CASSLSGSPTDTQYF,TGTGCCAGCAGCCTCAGCGGGAGCCCCACAGATACGCAGTATTTT
TRBJ1-5,TRBV19,NA,NA,CASSDIAPGRGRGQPQHF,TGTGCCAGTAGCGACATCGCCCCTGGTAGGGGAAGGGGTCAGCCCCAGCATTTT
TRBJ2-3,TRBV19,NA,NA,CASSTTGTDTQYF,TGTGCCAGTAGTACCACAGGGACAGATACGCAGTATTTT
TRBJ1-5,TRBV28,NA,NA,CASSTYSNQPQHF,TGTGCCAGCAGTACCTATAGCAATCAGCCCCAGCATTTT
TRBJ2-7,TRBV7-6,TRBD1,NA,CASSPIAGTGLYEQYF,TGTGCCAGCAGCCCTATTGCGGGGACAGGACTCTACGAGCAGTACTTC
TRBJ2-7,TRBV11-2,TRBD1,NA,CASSPDPGQQYEQYF,TGTGCCAGCAGCCCAGACCCGGGACAGCAGTACGAGCAGTACTTC
TRBJ1-1,TRBV2,NA,NA,CASSAFGLNEAFF,TGTGCCAGCAGCGCCTTTGGCCTGAATGAAGCTTTCTTT
TRBJ1-3,TRBV3-1/TRBV3-2,NA,once,CASSQRQGNTIYF,TGTGCCAGCAGCCAACGACAGGGAAACACCATATATTTT
TRBJ2-1,TRBV27,NA,NA,CASSFSEGYNEQFF,TGTGCCAGCAGTTTCTCGGAGGGCTACAATGAGCAGTTCTTC
TRBJ1-2,TRBV30,NA,NA,CAWSGQSYGYTF,TGTGCCTGGAGTGGACAGTCCTATGGCTACACCTTC
TRBJ1-3,TRBV27,NA,NA,CASSDSLGNTIYF,TGTGCCAGCAGTGACTCTTTAGGAAACACCATATATTTT
TRBJ1-2,TRBV5-4,TRBD1,NA,CASSLPGQGFLGYGYTF,TGTGCCAGCAGTCTTCCGGGACAGGGGTTTCTTGGCTATGGCTACACCTTC
TRBJ2-2,TRBV6-4,TRBD2,NA,CASSEKLTGGRLFF,TGTGCCAGCAGTGAAAAACTCACGGGGGGGCGGCTGTTTTTT
TRBJ1-2,TRBV11-2,NA,few,CASSPGSVIPSYGYTF,TGTGCCAGCAGCCCCGGATCAGTAATACCCTCCTATGGCTACACCTTC
TRBJ1-1,TRBV5-4,TRBD1,NA,CASSLWTGDHTEAFF,TGTGCCAGCAGCTTGTGGACAGGGGACCACACTGAAGCTTTCTTT
TRBJ1-4,TRBV18,TRBD1,NA,CASSPGQGPGKLFF,TGTGCCAGCTCGCCGGGACAGGGGCCAGGAAAACTGTTTTTT
TRBJ2-7,TRBV4-1,TRBD2,NA,CASSQGLASGWQYF,TGCGCCAGCAGCCAAGGACTAGCGAGCGGATGGCAGTACTTC
TRBJ2-6,TRBV12-5,NA,NA,CASTLSGANVLTF,TGTGCTAGTACCCTCTCTGGGGCCAACGTCCTGACTTTC